These T cell receptor beta chains were read from a single sample in a study of human T cells and chemical hapten exposure. TCRdb independently ran MiXCR on the RACE reads; one entry per CDR3 protein. The profile shows tens of thousands of distinct CDR3 sequences, about 8.9% of them singletons. The sample in question was whole blood, obtained in connection with sensitization to the hapten diphenylcyclopropenone (DPC). The source of these receptors is a woman in her 40s with alopecia areata. Some clones in this sample may be carry-over from other donors' samples. The CDR3 runs from the conserved cysteine through the conserved F or W. A D gene is named only where the DNA matches it firmly. The listing skips clone size in some rows; elsewhere it reads once, few, many or a size class.

v_gene,j_gene,abundance,d_gene,CDR3aa,CDR3nt
TRBV6-6,TRBJ1-5,many,TRBD1,CASSYPGQGWNQPQHF,TGTGCCAGCAGTTACCCGGGACAGGGATGGAATCAGCCCCAGCATTTT
TRBV6-4,TRBJ2-2,many,.,CASSVGATGELFF,TGTGCCAGCAGTGTCGGGGCGACCGGGGAGCTGTTTTTT
TRBV2,TRBJ1-5,many,TRBD1,CASSGGQGRLGSNQPQHF,TGTGCCAGCAGCGGAGGACAGGGGCGACTAGGTAGCAATCAGCCCCAGCATTTT
TRBV20-1,TRBJ1-3,many,.,CSARAPGTGNTIYF,TGCAGTGCTAGAGCCCCCGGGACAGGAAACACCATATATTTT
TRBV28,TRBJ1-6,many,.,CASTAGGYYSPLHF,TGTGCCAGCACCGCCGGGGGGTATTATTCACCCCTCCACTTT
TRBV6-6,TRBJ2-1,many,.,CASSYSTYNEQFF,TGTGCCAGCAGTTACTCTACGTACAATGAGCAGTTCTTC
TRBV20-1,TRBJ1-4,many,TRBD1,CSAREGGQQAFF,TGCAGTGCTAGAGAGGGGGGACAGCAGGCATTTTTT
TRBV6-2/TRBV6-3,TRBJ2-3,many,.,CASSRPGDGTDTQYF,TGTGCCAGCAGTCGACCAGGGGATGGCACAGATACGCAGTATTTT
TRBV7-6,TRBJ2-1,many,TRBD1,CASSPRTGSRNEQFF,TGTGCCAGCAGCCCACGGACAGGGAGCCGTAATGAGCAGTTCTTC
TRBV12-5,TRBJ2-2,many,.,CASGMTGTYNTGELFF,TGTGCTAGTGGCATGACCGGGACATATAACACCGGGGAGCTGTTTTTT
TRBV12-3/TRBV12-4,TRBJ2-7,.,TRBD2,CASRSAGGSYEQYF,TGTGCCAGCAGAAGTGCGGGGGGCTCCTACGAGCAGTACTTC
TRBV4-1,TRBJ1-1,few,.,CAMHPIGGALAFF,TGCGCCATGCACCCGATTGGGGGCGCATTGGCTTTCTTT
TRBV4-2,TRBJ2-3,.,.,CASSQDPNTDTQYF,TGTGCCAGCAGCCAAGACCCGAACACAGATACGCAGTATTTT
TRBV7-9,TRBJ1-6,few,.,CASSFDPSPLHF,TGTGCCAGCAGCTTCGATCCTTCACCCCTCCACTTT
TRBV5-4,TRBJ2-1,many,TRBD1,CASSLWDREANEQFF,TGTGCCAGCAGCTTGTGGGACAGGGAAGCCAATGAGCAGTTCTTC
TRBV5-6,TRBJ2-5,many,.,CASSYSQETQYF,TGTGCCAGCAGCTACTCCCAAGAGACCCAGTACTTC
TRBV7-9,TRBJ2-7,few,TRBD2,CASSLLAGTNEQYF,TGTGCCAGCAGCTTACTGGCCGGGACTAACGAGCAGTACTTC
TRBV7-9,TRBJ1-4,many,TRBD1,CASSPPGQLLNEKLFF,TGTGCCAGCAGCCCCCCGGGACAGCTGCTAAATGAAAAACTGTTTTTT
TRBV20-1,TRBJ2-3,many,.,CSAREPGGGTNTQYF,TGCAGTGCTAGGGAGCCGGGGGGCGGCACAAATACGCAGTATTTT
TRBV29-1,TRBJ2-3,many,TRBD2,CSVDVREGSDTQYF,TGCAGCGTTGATGTCCGGGAGGGGAGTGATACGCAGTATTTT
TRBV4-3,TRBJ1-6,many,.,CASSHGQNNSPLHF,TGCGCCAGCAGCCACGGACAAAATAATTCACCCCTCCACTTT
TRBV28,TRBJ1-6,many,.,CASTRTVYNSPLHF,TGTGCCAGTACTCGGACAGTCTATAATTCACCCCTCCACTTT
TRBV6-5,TRBJ1-2,many,.,CASSYSDGGYGYTF,TGTGCCAGCAGTTACTCGGACGGAGGATATGGCTACACCTTC
TRBV11-3,TRBJ2-7,many,TRBD1,CASSLGRTGSHEQYF,TGTGCCAGCAGCTTAGGCCGGACAGGGAGCCACGAGCAGTACTTC
TRBV9,TRBJ2-5,many,.,CASSPGPLGAQETQYF,TGTGCCAGCAGCCCCGGGCCCCTCGGGGCCCAAGAGACCCAGTACTTC
TRBV29-1,TRBJ2-7,.,.,CSVAGRTYEQYF,TGCAGCGTTGCGGGCAGGACCTACGAGCAGTACTTC
TRBV5-1,TRBJ2-7,many,.,CASSFGSQQSYEQYF,TGCGCCAGCAGCTTTGGGTCGCAGCAGTCCTACGAGCAGTACTTC
TRBV5-6,TRBJ2-5,.,.,CASSYQGGTDAQYF,TGTGCCAGCAGCTACCAGGGAGGTACCGATGCCCAGTACTTC
TRBV20-1,TRBJ1-2,many,.,CSAIRTNYGYTF,TGCAGTGCTATAAGGACTAACTATGGCTACACCTTC
TRBV20-1,TRBJ2-2,many,TRBD2,CSAPRGGVTNTGELFF,TGCAGTGCTCCCCGGGGGGGAGTCACGAACACCGGGGAGCTGTTTTTT
TRBV5-1,TRBJ1-1,many,.,CASSLGANTEAFF,TGCGCCAGCAGCTTGGGGGCGAACACTGAAGCTTTCTTT
TRBV12-3/TRBV12-4,TRBJ2-5,many,.,CASSLNLGETQYF,TGTGCCAGCAGTTTGAACCTTGGGGAGACCCAGTACTTC
TRBV4-2,TRBJ1-2,many,TRBD1,CASKGALYYGYTF,TGTGCCAGCAAGGGGGCGTTATACTATGGCTACACCTTC
TRBV10-3,TRBJ1-1,few,.,CAISQNTEAFF,TGTGCCATCAGTCAGAACACTGAAGCTTTCTTT
TRBV7-6,TRBJ2-3,many,.,CASSPRDDSRDTQYF,TGTGCCAGCAGCCCAAGGGACGATTCTAGAGATACGCAGTATTTT
TRBV30,TRBJ1-1,few,.,CAWIRTPFEAFF,TGTGCCTGGATTAGGACGCCATTTGAAGCTTTCTTT
TRBV20-1,TRBJ1-1,many,.,CSALDHVEDTEAFF,TGCAGTGCCCTAGATCACGTCGAGGACACTGAAGCTTTCTTT
TRBV20-1,TRBJ2-5,many,TRBD2,CSANSGVAWETQYF,TGCAGTGCTAATAGCGGGGTGGCATGGGAGACCCAGTACTTC
TRBV5-6,TRBJ2-7,many,.,CASSSAYEQYF,TGTGCCAGCAGCTCGGCTTACGAGCAGTACTTC
TRBV6-2/TRBV6-3,TRBJ2-7,many,.,CASSSGGGVYEQYF,TGTGCCAGCAGTTCAGGGGGAGGGGTCTACGAGCAGTACTTC
TRBV7-9,TRBJ2-2,few,.,CASGAIDGELFF,TGTGCCAGCGGAGCGATCGACGGGGAGCTGTTTTTT
TRBV6-6,TRBJ1-2,many,TRBD1,CASSNRQGSSYGYTF,TGTGCCAGCAGCAATCGACAGGGTTCGAGCTATGGCTACACCTTC
TRBV20-1,TRBJ2-3,many,.,CSPSPRDTQYF,TGCAGTCCGTCGCCGAGGGATACGCAGTATTTT
TRBV10-3,TRBJ1-6,many,.,CAISESAGSPLHF,TGTGCCATCAGTGAGTCCGCCGGGTCACCCCTCCACTTT
TRBV15,TRBJ2-5,many,.,CATSSQLGGGETQYF,TGTGCCACCAGCAGTCAACTGGGCGGAGGGGAGACCCAGTACTTC
TRBV18,TRBJ1-1,many,.,CASSRGGTEAFF,TGTGCCAGCTCACGAGGGGGCACTGAAGCTTTCTTT
TRBV3-1,TRBJ2-6,few,TRBD2,CASSQETSGGPSSGANVLTF,TGTGCCAGCAGCCAAGAGACTAGCGGGGGGCCTAGCTCTGGGGCCAACGTCCTGACTTTC
TRBV7-9,TRBJ2-5,few,.,CASIEGPYQETQYF,TGTGCCAGCATTGAAGGGCCCTATCAAGAGACCCAGTACTTC
TRBV11-2,TRBJ2-7,many,TRBD1,CASSYEQGASYEQYF,TGTGCCAGCAGCTACGAACAGGGGGCCTCCTACGAGCAGTACTTC
TRBV7-2,TRBJ1-6,few,.,CASSLFIGGDSPLHF,TGTGCCAGCAGCTTATTTATCGGGGGTGATTCACCCCTCCACTTT
TRBV7-2,TRBJ2-3,medium-sized,TRBD2,CASSSQRGGSTDTQYF,TGTGCCAGCAGCTCGCAGCGGGGGGGAAGCACAGATACGCAGTATTTT
TRBV7-7,TRBJ2-3,many,.,CASSLAPSTDTQYF,TGTGCCAGCAGCTTAGCGCCCAGCACAGATACGCAGTATTTT
TRBV29-1,TRBJ1-1,medium-sized,.,CSVGRQGITEAFF,TGCAGCGTTGGAAGGCAGGGGATAACTGAAGCTTTCTTT
TRBV20-1,TRBJ2-5,.,TRBD2,CSASDGGVAETQYF,TGCAGTGCCTCGGACGGGGGGGTTGCGGAGACCCAGTACTTC